This T cell receptor (beta chain) was recovered during a study of vaccination and CD4 T cells after COVID-19. Study conclusions and caveats: The median proportion of reactive clones detected only post-vaccination in convalescent patients was roughly 90%.

In the case of this clonotype: Its antigen is not known.

The V end was cut by 3 bases, the J end by 3 bases, with 11 bases between. Germline-derived CDR1 and CDR2 are DFQATT and SNEGSKA (reference sequence). This CDR3 comprises 13 residues. Treatment: approximately nine-day PBMC culture with coronavirus spike peptide pools or control peptides (ViraFEST assay). The Oncomine TCR Beta short-read assay was applied to DNA of cultured CD4+ T cells. TCRdb recomputed calls from the PCR reads with MiXCR, one row per CDR3 protein. The repertoire includes thousands of distinct CDR3 sequences, roughly three quarters of them detected once, and roughly 18% sits in the top ten.

The sample consisted of CD4+ T cells from blood, cultured in vitro. This TCR was sampled from a human donor who had recovered from COVID-19. The V and J genes are TRBV20-1 and TRBJ1-2; D is uncertain. In nucleotides, the CDR3 is TGCAGTGCTAGCGGCACGAACCACTATGGCTACACCTTC. It yields the protein CSASGTNHYGYTF.